Each of the 32 T cell receptor beta chains below was sequenced from the same sample in a study of blood T cells in healthy people across ages. Next came a second PCR, run for about 7 to 12 cycles, which used a sample-barcoded 5' primer along with a J-beta primer mix. MiXCR, applied by TCRdb to the 5' RACE reads, yields one record per CDR3 protein. Seen here are hundreds of thousands of distinct CDR3 sequences, about 62% observed once, and the top ten hold 22%. The sequencing input was blood. These receptor sequences come from a man in his thirties or forties in good health.

The chain is built from TRBV29-1 and TRBJ2-1; D possibly corresponds to TRBD1 (6 bases). V was clipped by 6 bases and J by 10 bases, with 19 bases between them. Germline V gene data show CDR1 as SQVTM and CDR2 as ANQGSEA. There are 13 residues in the CDR3. CDR3: CSVRTTGAYEQFF. The CDR3, as DNA: TGCAGCGTCCGCACGACAGGAGCCTACGAGCAGTTCTTC.

In this sample, this clonotype turned up once. The J gene is TRBJ2-5, the V gene TRBV6-2 or TRBV6-3; weak D call: TRBD1 (6 bases). This CDR3 is 14 amino acids long. The ends were cut back, 6 bases at V and 4 bases at J, with 15 bases in the middle. Germline assignment: CDR1 MNHEY and CDR2 SVGEGT. CDR3 sequence: CASSAQGRRETQYF. Written as DNA, the CDR3 is TGTGCCAGCAGCGCACAGGGCCGCCGAGAGACCCAGTACTTC.

DNA of the CDR3: TGTGCCAGCAGTGATGACAGGGGGGGAACTGAAGCTTTCTTT. This encodes CASSDDRGGTEAFF. This rearrangement joins TRBV2 to TRBJ1-1; 9 bases align to TRBD1. The CDR3 totals 14 residues. V was clipped by 3 bases and J by 5 bases; unmatched bases: 4. The germline CDR1 and CDR2 sequences are SNHLY and FYNNEI.

The J gene is TRBJ1-5, the V gene TRBV6-2 or TRBV6-3; maybe TRBD1 (6 bases). This CDR3 is built from 16 residues. CDR1 is MNHEY, CDR2 SVGEGT, per germline. The V end lost 2 bases, the J end lost 7 bases, and 18 bases lay between the germline ends. The CDR3 protein is CASSYTEIQGEQPQHF. CDR3 nucleotides: TGTGCCAGCAGTTACACAGAAATACAGGGTGAACAGCCCCAGCATTTT.

V is TRBV10-3 and J is TRBJ2-1, with 11 nucleotides matching TRBD1. With V trimmed by 10 bases and J by 8 bases, 1 base remained unmatched. Germline V lookup: CDR1 ENHRY, CDR2 SYGVKD. This CDR3 has 11 residues. The CDR3 is CATGQGDEQFF. CDR3 DNA sequence: TGTGCCACGGGACAGGGGGATGAGCAGTTCTTC.

The rearrangement uses TRBV19 and TRBJ2-7; 12 bases match TRBD2. CDR1 and CDR2 from the germline V gene are LNHDA and SQIVND (reference sequence). The CDR3 covers 16 residues. V lost 4 bases and J lost 4; bases outside the gene matches: 8. DNA for the CDR3: TGTGCCAGTAGTACAATAATGACTAGCGGGAGATACGAGCAGTACTTC. This translates into CASSTIMTSGRYEQYF.

V gene TRBV3-1 combines with J gene TRBJ1-1; D unresolved. Germline CDR1 LGHDT, CDR2 YNNKEL (reference sequence). Deletions cut 1 base from V and 11 bases from J, with 11 bases between. This CDR3 has 12 residues. The DNA for the CDR3 is TGTGCCAGCAGCCAAGTCCCAGGTTGGGCTTTCTTT. Its translation: CASSQVPGWAFF.

The table lists this clonotype with a few counts. The chain employs TRBV18 and TRBJ1-2, with D hard to call. V was trimmed by 2 bases and J by 3 bases, leaving 13 bases between them. The CDR3 length is 15 residues. Germline V CDR1 and CDR2: KGHSH, LQKENI. As DNA, the CDR3 is TGTGCCAGCTCACCAATTGCGACTCTACACTATGGCTACACCTTC. Protein sequence: CASSPIATLHYGYTF.

V and J are TRBV6-1 and TRBJ1-3; D is unresolved. The germline V gene encodes CDR1 MNHNS and CDR2 SASEGT. This CDR3 is 16 amino acids long. The V end lost 1 base, the J end lost 4 bases, and 14 bases lay between the germline ends. The CDR3 region has the DNA TGTGCCAGCAGTGAAGAACCAAGATTATCCGGAAACACCATATATTTT. Its protein is CASSEEPRLSGNTIYF.

This clonotype was picked up one time. V gene TRBV20-1 combines with J gene TRBJ2-5, with a weak D call TRBD2 (7 bases). The germline V gene has CDR1 DFQATT and CDR2 SNEGSKA (reference sequence). Trimming pared 4 bases from V and 4 bases from J, leaving 13 bases between. CDR3 length equals 13 residues. Here the CDR3 DNA reads TGCAGTGCTACCCTTGGGGGGGCAGAGACCCAGTACTTC. This gives the protein CSATLGGAETQYF.

The V gene is TRBV5-1, the J gene TRBJ1-2; 7 positions match TRBD1. Germline trimming cut 4 bases from V and 8 bases from J; bases unmatched to any gene: 8. Germline V gene lookup returns CDR1 SGHRS and CDR2 YFSETQ. This CDR3 has 13 amino acids. CDR3 nucleotides: TGCGCCAGCAGCGTACAGACAGGGAGCGGCTACACCTTC. It encodes CASSVQTGSGYTF.

The rearrangement uses TRBV28 and TRBJ2-3, with D perhaps matching TRBD1 or TRBD2 (5 bases each). The CDR3 totals 14 residues. CDR1 MDHEN and CDR2 SYDVKM come from the germline V gene. The V and J ends lost 6 bases and 10 bases respectively, with 20 bases between them. DNA for the CDR3: TGTGCCAGCAGCGAACATCACAGGAGGACTGCGCAGTATTTT. As protein: CASSEHHRRTAQYF.

V and J are TRBV20-1 and TRBJ1-2; D gene ambiguous. V shed 0 bases and J shed 8 bases, with 10 bases lying between them. Germline V gene lookup returns CDR1 DFQATT and CDR2 SNEGSKA (reference sequence). This CDR3 spans 12 amino acids. The CDR3 region has the DNA TGCAGTGCTAGAGAAGTTGGGGAGGGCTACACCTTC. Residues: CSAREVGEGYTF.

This clonotype appeared once. The rearrangement joins TRBV15 to TRBJ2-1, with TRBD1 as a possible D gene (6 bases). The CDR3 has 14 residues. Germline lookup yields CDR1 LNHNV and CDR2 YYDKDF (reference sequence). V shed 5 bases and J shed 7 bases, with 15 bases lying between them. The DNA for the CDR3 is TGTGCCACCAGCCCCGACAGGCTCTGGAATGAGCAGTTCTTC. Amino acid sequence: CATSPDRLWNEQFF.

The rearrangement links TRBV27 to TRBJ2-4, with D possibly called TRBD1 or TRBD2 (5 bases each). Deletions cut 7 bases from V and 6 bases from J, with 16 bases between. The germline gives CDR1 MNHEY, CDR2 SMNVEV (reference sequence). The CDR3 runs to 14 residues. CDR3 region: CASMVRDGLNIQYF. In DNA form, the CDR3 reads TGTGCCAGCATGGTCAGGGACGGACTAAACATTCAGTACTTC.

The chain links TRBV29-1 to TRBJ2-7; 9 bases are a match to TRBD2. This CDR3 region has 15 residues. Trimming at V came to 4 bases and at J to 2 bases, leaving 9 bases not matched to a gene. Germline CDR1 and CDR2: SQVTM and ANQGSEA. DNA for the CDR3: TGCAGCGTTGCTAGCGGGGCCTCGCCAACCTACGAGCAGTACTTC. Translating gives CSVASGASPTYEQYF.

The chain joins TRBV18 to TRBJ2-4; D may be TRBD1 (6 bases). The J call is doubtful: the DNA matches TRBJ2-5 better. Germline CDR1 is KGHSH and CDR2 is LQKENI. The CDR3 has 14 amino acids. As DNA, the CDR3 is TGTGCCAGCTCGACCAGGGGTAATGAGGAGACCCAGTACTTC. Residues: CASSTRGNEETQYF.

This clonotype was found a few times. This chain connects TRBV7-2 to TRBJ2-5, with TRBD2 matching over 13 bases. After removal of 6 bases from V and 11 bases from J, the junction contained 9 bases not matched to a gene. Per the germline V gene, CDR1 is SGHTA and CDR2 is FQGNSA. CDR3 size: 14 residues. CDR3 residues: CASRPSGTSGEQYF. The CDR3 coding sequence is TGTGCCAGCAGACCTTCCGGGACTAGCGGGGAGCAGTACTTC.

The J gene is TRBJ2-7, the V gene TRBV20-1; perhaps TRBD2 as D (6 bases). This CDR3 has 14 residues. Trimming cost V 3 bases and J 2 bases, with 14 bases left between them. CDR1 is DFQATT and CDR2 is SNEGSKA in the germline V gene (reference sequence). CDR3 coding DNA: TGCAGTGCTAGTGGAGGGATATCCCCCTACGAGCAGTACTTC. It specifies CSASGGISPYEQYF.

This clonotype has more than one count but fewer than ten. V usage is TRBV20-1 and J usage is TRBJ2-5; D is perhaps TRBD1 or TRBD2 (5 bases each). The length of the CDR3 is 16 residues. V was clipped by 0 bases and J by 0 bases, with 14 bases between them. Germline CDR1 is DFQATT and CDR2 is SNEGSKA (reference sequence). CDR3 region: CSARDQRDLYQETQYF. The CDR3 DNA reads TGCAGTGCTAGAGATCAAAGGGACCTCTACCAAGAGACCCAGTACTTC.

This clonotype has just a few counts. An end of the junction does not agree with germline; a read error may underlie this. The CDR3 spells CASTLPRGGGEDTQYF. CDR3 in DNA: TGTGCCAGCACCTTACCCAGAGGAGGGGGGGAAGATACGCAGTATTTT. The chain is built from TRBV13 and TRBJ2-3, with D possibly TRBD2 on 7 matching bases. The CDR3 has 16 amino acids. CDR1 and CDR2 (germline): PRHDT, FYEKMQ (reference sequence).

The chain carries TRBV20-1 and TRBJ2-5, with D possibly matching TRBD1 (5 bases). The J call may not be correct, given that the DNA end is closer to TRBJ2-7. This CDR3 region has 13 residues. The germline gives CDR1 DFQATT, CDR2 SNEGSKA (reference sequence). As DNA, the CDR3 is TGCAGTGCTAACAACAGGACCTCCTACGAGCAGTACTTC. This translates into CSANNRTSYEQYF.

This chain uses TRBV13 with TRBJ2-2, with 7 bases fitting TRBD2. V shed 7 bases and J 3 bases; nucleotides not matched to a gene: 5. Germline V lookup: CDR1 PRHDT, CDR2 FYEKMQ (reference sequence). The CDR3 contains 14 residues. DNA for the CDR3: TGTGCCAGCACTTCAGGGAGGGACACCGGGGAGCTGTTTTTT. Translation gives CASTSGRDTGELFF.

The table lists this clonotype with a count of one. J is TRBJ2-1 and V is TRBV27; 7 positions match TRBD2. CDR1 is MNHEY, CDR2 SMNVEV, per germline (reference sequence). The ends lost 3 bases at V and 10 bases at J; junction bases unmatched: 9. The CDR3 runs to 14 residues. The CDR3 DNA follows: TGTGCCAGCAGTTTTTCCGCCGGGGGGTGGGAGCAGTTCTTC. This gives the protein CASSFSAGGWEQFF.

V and J are TRBV20-1 and TRBJ2-7; the match to TRBD2 covers 9 bases. The ends lost 0 bases at V and 1 base at J; junction bases unmatched: 7. This CDR3 has 16 amino acids. In germline, CDR1 is DFQATT, CDR2 SNEGSKA (reference sequence). The CDR3 bases are TGCAGTGCTAGAGACCGAGAGCGGGAGGTTTCCTACGAGCAGTACTTC. Translating gives CSARDREREVSYEQYF.

This clonotype was counted only a few times. The J gene is TRBJ2-1, the V gene TRBV7-9; 9 nucleotides match TRBD1. Trimming cost V 5 bases and J 9 bases; bases outside gene matches: 11. In germline, CDR1 is SEHNR, CDR2 FQNEAQ (reference sequence). The CDR3 extends over 15 amino acids. CDR3 sequence reads: CASSLPGQGISEQFF. The CDR3 DNA reads TGTGCCAGCAGCCTCCCGGGACAGGGAATTAGTGAGCAGTTCTTC.

V and J are TRBV20-1 and TRBJ2-5; D is unclear. The CDR3 runs 11 residues. Germline CDR1 DFQATT, CDR2 SNEGSKA (reference sequence). V was shortened by 4 bases and J by 5 bases, with 8 bases between the two germline ends. CDR3 sequence (DNA): TGCAGTGCTACCGCTTTTGAGACCCAGTACTTC. It is translated as CSATAFETQYF.

V usage is TRBV7-2 and J usage is TRBJ2-1; TRBD2 matches at 10 bases. The CDR3 runs 18 residues. Germline V lookup: CDR1 SGHTA, CDR2 FQGNSA. The V and J ends lost 3 bases and 8 bases, in that order; junction bases with no gene match: 16. The CDR3 bases are TGTGCCAGCAGCTTGGTTAAAAGCGGGGGGGCCGGGGAAGATGAGCAGTTCTTC. Translation gives CASSLVKSGGAGEDEQFF. The whole variable domain, filled in from reference TRBV7-2 and TRBJ2-1, reads GAGVSQSPSNKVTEKGKDVELRCDPISGHTALYWYRQSLGQGLEFLIYFQGNSAPDKSGLPSDRFSAERTGGSVSTLTIQRTQQEDSAVYLCASSLVKSGGAGEDEQFFGPGTRLTVL.

This clonotype was recorded many times. This rearrangement joins TRBV15 to TRBJ2-7, with a weak D call TRBD1 (5 bases). The germline V gene encodes CDR1 LNHNV and CDR2 YYDKDF (reference sequence). Trimming shortened V by 5 bases and J by 3 bases, and 17 bases separated the two germline ends. The CDR3 spans 15 residues. The CDR3 loop is CATSSYGRAIYEQYF. DNA for the CDR3: TGTGCCACCAGCTCCTATGGCAGGGCCATCTACGAGCAGTACTTC.

The chain combines TRBV6-1 with TRBJ1-5, with 7 bases that match TRBD1. Per germline, CDR1 MNHNS and CDR2 SASEGT. Trimming cost V 7 bases and J 3 bases; bases outside gene matches: 9. The CDR3 is 15 residues long. CDR3 sequence: CASTKTGTVNQPQHF. As DNA, the CDR3 is TGTGCCAGCACTAAGACCGGGACAGTCAATCAGCCCCAGCATTTT.

The count of this clonotype is one. The genes are TRBV27 and TRBJ2-1, with a tentative D call TRBD1 (6 bases). V dropped 8 bases and J dropped 8 bases, with 25 bases sitting between them. Germline CDR1 MNHEY, CDR2 SMNVEV (reference sequence). This CDR3 contains 16 residues. The CDR3, as DNA: TGTGCCAGCGGGGCCTTCACAGGGCTCCGAGGGGATGAGCAGTTCTTC. Translating it yields CASGAFTGLRGDEQFF.

The chain is built from TRBV10-2 and TRBJ2-1, with a tentative D call TRBD2 (6 bases). Germline CDR1 WSHSY, CDR2 SAAADI. Trimming cost V 6 bases and J 7 bases, with 22 bases left between them. There are 16 residues in the CDR3. CDR3 in amino acids: CASRKRVGPPDNEQFF. CDR3 sequence (DNA): TGCGCCAGCAGAAAGCGGGTGGGCCCCCCTGATAATGAGCAGTTCTTC.